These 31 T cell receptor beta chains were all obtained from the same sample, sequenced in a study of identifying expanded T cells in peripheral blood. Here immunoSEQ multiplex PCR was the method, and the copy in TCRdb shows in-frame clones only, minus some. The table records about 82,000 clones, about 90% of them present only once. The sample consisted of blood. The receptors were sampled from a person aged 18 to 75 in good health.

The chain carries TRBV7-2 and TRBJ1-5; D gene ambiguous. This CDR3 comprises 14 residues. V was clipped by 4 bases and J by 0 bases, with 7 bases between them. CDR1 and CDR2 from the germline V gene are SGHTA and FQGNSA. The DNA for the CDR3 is TGTGCCAGCAGCTCCTACTATAGCAATCAGCCCCAGCATTTT. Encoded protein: CASSSYYSNQPQHF.

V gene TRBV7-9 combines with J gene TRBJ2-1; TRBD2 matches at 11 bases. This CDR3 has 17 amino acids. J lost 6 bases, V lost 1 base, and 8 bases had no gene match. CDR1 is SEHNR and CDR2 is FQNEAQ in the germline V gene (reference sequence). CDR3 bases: TGTGCCAGCAGCTTAGATCTAGCGGGGGGTCCAGGCAATGAGCAGTTCTTC. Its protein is CASSLDLAGGPGNEQFF.

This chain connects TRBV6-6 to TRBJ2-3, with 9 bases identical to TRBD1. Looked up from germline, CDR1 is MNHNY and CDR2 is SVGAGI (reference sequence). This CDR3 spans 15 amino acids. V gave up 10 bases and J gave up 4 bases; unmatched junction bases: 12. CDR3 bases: TGTGCCACCCTACCCGGGACAGGGTTTTCAGATACGCAGTATTTT. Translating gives CATLPGTGFSDTQYF.

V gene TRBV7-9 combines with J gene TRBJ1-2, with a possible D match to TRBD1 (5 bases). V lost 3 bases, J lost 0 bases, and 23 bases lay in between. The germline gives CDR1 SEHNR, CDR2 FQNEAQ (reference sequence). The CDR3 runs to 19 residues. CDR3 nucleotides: TGTGCCAGCAGCTTCCCCGATGAGGCGTCAGGGCCTACTAACTATGGCTACACCTTC. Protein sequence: CASSFPDEASGPTNYGYTF.

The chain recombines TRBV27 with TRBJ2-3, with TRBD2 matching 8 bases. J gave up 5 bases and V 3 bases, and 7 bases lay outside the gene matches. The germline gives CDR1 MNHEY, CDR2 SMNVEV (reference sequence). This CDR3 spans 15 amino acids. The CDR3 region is CASSFGGGPGDTQYF. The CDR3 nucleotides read TGTGCCAGCAGTTTTGGCGGGGGGCCGGGAGATACGCAGTATTTT.

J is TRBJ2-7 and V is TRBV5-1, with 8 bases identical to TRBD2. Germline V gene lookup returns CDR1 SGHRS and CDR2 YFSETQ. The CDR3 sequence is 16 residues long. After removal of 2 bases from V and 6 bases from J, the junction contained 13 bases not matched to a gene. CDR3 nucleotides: TGCGCCAGCAGCTTAAGGAGCGGGGGAGAGTATGGCGAGCAGTACTTC. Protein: CASSLRSGGEYGEQYF.

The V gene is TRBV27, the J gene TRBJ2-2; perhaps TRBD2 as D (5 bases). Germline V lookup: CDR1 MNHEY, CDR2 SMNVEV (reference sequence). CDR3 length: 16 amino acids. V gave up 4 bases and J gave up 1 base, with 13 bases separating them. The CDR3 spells CASSSRVLLNTGELFF. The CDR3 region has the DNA TGTGCCAGCAGTTCGCGGGTACTTCTGAACACCGGGGAGCTGTTTTTT.

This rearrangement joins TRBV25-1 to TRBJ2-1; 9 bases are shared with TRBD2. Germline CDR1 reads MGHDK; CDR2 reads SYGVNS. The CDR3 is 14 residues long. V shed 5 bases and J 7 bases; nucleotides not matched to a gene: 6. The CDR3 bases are TGTGCCAGCAGTACGGCGGGAGGGCCGAATGAGCAGTTCTTC. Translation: CASSTAGGPNEQFF.

The chain's CDR3 is CASSPPGTDTQYF. The CDR3, as DNA: TGTGCCAGCTCACCACCCGGCACAGATACGCAGTATTTT. V gene TRBV18 combines with J gene TRBJ2-3, with D uncertain. V lost 0 bases, J lost 1 base, and 2 bases lay in between. This CDR3 contains 13 residues. The V gene's germline CDR1 is KGHSH and CDR2 LQKENI. The entire variable domain, with the rest obtained from reference TRBV18 and TRBJ2-3, is as follows: NAGVMQNPRHLVRRRGQEARLRCSPMKGHSHVYWYRQLPEEGLKFMVYLQKENIIDESGMPKERFSAEFPKEGPSILRIQQVVRGDSAAYFCASSPPGTDTQYFGPGTRLTVL.

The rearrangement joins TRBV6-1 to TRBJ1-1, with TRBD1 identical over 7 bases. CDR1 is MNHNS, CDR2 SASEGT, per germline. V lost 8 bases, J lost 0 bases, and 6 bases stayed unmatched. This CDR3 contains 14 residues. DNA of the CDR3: TGTGCCAGCGTGGGACAGCTATTGAACACTGAAGCTTTCTTT. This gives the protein CASVGQLLNTEAFF.

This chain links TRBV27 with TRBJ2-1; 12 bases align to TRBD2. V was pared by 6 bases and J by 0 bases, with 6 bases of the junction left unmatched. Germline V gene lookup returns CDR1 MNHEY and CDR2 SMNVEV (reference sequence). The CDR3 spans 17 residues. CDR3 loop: CASSPRTSGASYNEQFF. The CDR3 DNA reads TGTGCCAGCAGCCCGCGGACTAGCGGGGCCTCCTACAATGAGCAGTTCTTC.

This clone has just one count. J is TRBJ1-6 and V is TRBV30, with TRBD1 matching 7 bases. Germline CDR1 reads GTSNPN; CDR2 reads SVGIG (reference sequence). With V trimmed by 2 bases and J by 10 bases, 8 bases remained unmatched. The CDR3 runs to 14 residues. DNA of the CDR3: TGTGCCTGGAGTCCAGGGGGGCTTGAGTCACCCCTCCACTTT. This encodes CAWSPGGLESPLHF.

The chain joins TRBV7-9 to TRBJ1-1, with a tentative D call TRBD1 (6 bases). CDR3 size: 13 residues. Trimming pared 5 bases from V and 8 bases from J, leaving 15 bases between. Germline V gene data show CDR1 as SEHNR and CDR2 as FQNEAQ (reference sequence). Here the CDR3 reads CASSLQGHGEAFF. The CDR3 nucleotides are TGTGCCAGCAGCCTCCAGGGACACGGGGAAGCTTTCTTT.

CDR3 DNA sequence: TGTGCCAGCAGGATCACAGATACGCAGTATTTT. Translating it yields CASRITDTQYF. This chain joins TRBV6-1 and TRBJ2-3; the D is unclear. CDR1 is MNHNS, CDR2 SASEGT, per germline. The CDR3 covers 11 residues. The V and J ends lost 6 bases and 2 bases respectively, with 3 bases between them.

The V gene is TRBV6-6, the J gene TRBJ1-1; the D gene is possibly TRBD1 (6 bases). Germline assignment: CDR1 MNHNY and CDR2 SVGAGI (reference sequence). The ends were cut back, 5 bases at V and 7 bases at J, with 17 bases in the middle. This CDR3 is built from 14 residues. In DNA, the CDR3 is TGTGCCAGCAGTAGAACAGGGCTGTGGGATGAAGCTTTCTTT. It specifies CASSRTGLWDEAFF.

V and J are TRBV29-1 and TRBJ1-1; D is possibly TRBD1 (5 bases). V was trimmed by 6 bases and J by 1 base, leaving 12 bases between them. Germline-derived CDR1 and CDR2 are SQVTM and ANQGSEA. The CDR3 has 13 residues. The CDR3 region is CSVDDGGNTEAFF. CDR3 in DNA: TGCAGCGTAGACGACGGGGGGAACACTGAAGCTTTCTTT.

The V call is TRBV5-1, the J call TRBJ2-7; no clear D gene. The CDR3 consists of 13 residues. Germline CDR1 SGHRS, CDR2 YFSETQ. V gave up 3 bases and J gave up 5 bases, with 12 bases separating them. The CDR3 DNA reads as TGCGCCAGCAGCTCGCAGCCTTTGGACGAGCAGTACTTC. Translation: CASSSQPLDEQYF.

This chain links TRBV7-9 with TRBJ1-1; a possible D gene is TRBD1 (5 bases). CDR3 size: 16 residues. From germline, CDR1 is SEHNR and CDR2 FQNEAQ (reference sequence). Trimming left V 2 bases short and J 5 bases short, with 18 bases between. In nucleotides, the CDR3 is TGTGCCAGCAGCTTATCGTTGTCAGGGAGTAGGACTGAAGCTTTCTTT. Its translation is CASSLSLSGSRTEAFF. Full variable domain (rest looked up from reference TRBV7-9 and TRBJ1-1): DTGVSQNPRHKITKRGQNVTFRCDPISEHNRLYWYRQTLGQGPEFLTYFQNEAQLEKSRLLSDRFSAERPKGSFSTLEIQRTEQGDSAMYLCASSLSLSGSRTEAFFGQGTRLTVV.

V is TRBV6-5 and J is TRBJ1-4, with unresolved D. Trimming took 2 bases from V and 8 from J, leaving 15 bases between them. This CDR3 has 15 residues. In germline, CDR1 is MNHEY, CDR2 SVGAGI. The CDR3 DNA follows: TGTGCCAGCAGTTACGGCCCGACCCGACAAGAAAAACTGTTTTTT. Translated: CASSYGPTRQEKLFF.

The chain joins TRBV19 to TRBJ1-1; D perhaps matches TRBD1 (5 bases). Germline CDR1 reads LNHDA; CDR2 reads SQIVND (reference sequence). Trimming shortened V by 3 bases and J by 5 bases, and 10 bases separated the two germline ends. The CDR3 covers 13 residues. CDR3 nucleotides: TGTGCCAGTAGTATTCTAGGGGTTACTGAAGCTTTCTTT. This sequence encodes CASSILGVTEAFF.

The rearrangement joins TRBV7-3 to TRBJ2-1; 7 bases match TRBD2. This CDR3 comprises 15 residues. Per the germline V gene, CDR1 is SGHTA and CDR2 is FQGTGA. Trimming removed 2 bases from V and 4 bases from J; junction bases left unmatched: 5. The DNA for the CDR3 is TGTGCCAGCAGCTTAGACCGGGGGGAGTACAATGAGCAGTTCTTC. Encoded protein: CASSLDRGEYNEQFF.

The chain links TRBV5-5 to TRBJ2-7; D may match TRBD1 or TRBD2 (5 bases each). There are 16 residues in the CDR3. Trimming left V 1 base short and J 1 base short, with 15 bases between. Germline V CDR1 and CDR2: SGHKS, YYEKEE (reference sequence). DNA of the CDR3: TGTGCCAGCAGCTTGCCGGGGTCGACAGCGTCCTACGAGCAGTACTTC. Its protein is CASSLPGSTASYEQYF. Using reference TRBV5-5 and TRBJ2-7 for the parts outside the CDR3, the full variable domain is DAGVTQSPTHLIKTRGQQVTLRCSPISGHKSVSWYQQVLGQGPQFIFQYYEKEERGRGNFPDRFSARQFPNYSSELNVNALLLGDSALYLCASSLPGSTASYEQYFGPGTRLTVT.

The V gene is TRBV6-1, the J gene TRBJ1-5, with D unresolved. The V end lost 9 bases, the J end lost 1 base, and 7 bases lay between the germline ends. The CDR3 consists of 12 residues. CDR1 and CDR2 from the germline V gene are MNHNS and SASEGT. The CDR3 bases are TGTGCCAGTTCTTTAAGCAATCAGCCCCAGCATTTT. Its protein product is CASSLSNQPQHF.

The CDR3 DNA reads as TGTGCCAGCAGTCGCCGGGCCATAACCACAGATACGCAGTATTTT. Its protein product is CASSRRAITTDTQYF. This rearrangement joins TRBV13 to TRBJ2-3; D is unclear. The germline V gene has CDR1 PRHDT and CDR2 FYEKMQ (reference sequence). The CDR3 consists of 15 residues. V gave up 6 bases and J gave up 2 bases, with 15 bases separating them.

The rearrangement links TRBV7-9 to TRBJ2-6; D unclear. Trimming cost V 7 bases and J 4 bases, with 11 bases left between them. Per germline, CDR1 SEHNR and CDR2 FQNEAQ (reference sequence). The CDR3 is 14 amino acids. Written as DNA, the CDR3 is TGTGCCAGCACCGTGGCCCTGGGGGCCAACGTCCTGACTTTC. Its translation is CASTVALGANVLTF.

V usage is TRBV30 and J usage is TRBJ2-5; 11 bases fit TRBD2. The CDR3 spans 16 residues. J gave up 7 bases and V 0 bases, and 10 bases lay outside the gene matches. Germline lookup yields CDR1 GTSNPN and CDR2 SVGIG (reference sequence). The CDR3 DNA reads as TGTGCCTGGAGTGTACTAGCGGGGGTAGTCGCGGGGACCCAGTACTTC. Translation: CAWSVLAGVVAGTQYF.

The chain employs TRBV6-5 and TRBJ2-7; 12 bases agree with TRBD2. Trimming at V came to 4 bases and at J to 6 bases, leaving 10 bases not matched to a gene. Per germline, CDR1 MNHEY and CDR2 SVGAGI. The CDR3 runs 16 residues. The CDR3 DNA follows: TGTGCCAGCAGTTCACTAGCGGGGGGCCGACCATCCGAGCAGTACTTC. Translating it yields CASSSLAGGRPSEQYF.

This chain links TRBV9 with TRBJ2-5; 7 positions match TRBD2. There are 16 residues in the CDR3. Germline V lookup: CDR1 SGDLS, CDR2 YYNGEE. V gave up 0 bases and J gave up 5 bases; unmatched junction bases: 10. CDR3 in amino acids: CASSVGSGVDFETQYF. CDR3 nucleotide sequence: TGTGCCAGCAGCGTAGGAAGCGGGGTGGATTTCGAGACCCAGTACTTC.

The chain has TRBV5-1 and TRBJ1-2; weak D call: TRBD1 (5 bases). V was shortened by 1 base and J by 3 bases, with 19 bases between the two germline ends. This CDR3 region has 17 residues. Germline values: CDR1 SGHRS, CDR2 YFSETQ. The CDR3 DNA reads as TGCGCCAGCAGCTTGTCTCCAGGGATTATTCAGGACTATGGCTACACCTTC. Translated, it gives CASSLSPGIIQDYGYTF.

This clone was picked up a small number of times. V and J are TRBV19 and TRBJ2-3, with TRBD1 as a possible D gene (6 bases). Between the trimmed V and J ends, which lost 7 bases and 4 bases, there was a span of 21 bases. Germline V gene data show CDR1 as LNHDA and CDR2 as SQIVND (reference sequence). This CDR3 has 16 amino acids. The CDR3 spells CASTSTGFGLADTQYF. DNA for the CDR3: TGTGCCAGTACCTCAACAGGGTTTGGGCTGGCAGATACGCAGTATTTT.

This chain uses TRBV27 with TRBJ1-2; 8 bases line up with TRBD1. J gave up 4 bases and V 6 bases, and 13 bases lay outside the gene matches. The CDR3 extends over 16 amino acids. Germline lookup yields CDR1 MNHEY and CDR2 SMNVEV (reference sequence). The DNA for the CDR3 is TGTGCCAGCAGCGTCTCCGGGACAGGATTTACCTATGGCTACACCTTC. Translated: CASSVSGTGFTYGYTF.